This TCR beta chain emerged from a study of T cells after yellow fever vaccination. Background on the study: Some fractions had low cell numbers, and these were prepared with SMART-Seq v4 Ultra Low Input. Points from the study as a whole: On re-exposure, the response was weaker but peaked faster, at day 5 versus 15. Booster sampling recovered most clones from primary vaccination (96% CD4, around 90% CD8).

The CDR3 has 15 residues. From germline, CDR1 is SGHRS and CDR2 YFSETQ. V gave up 2 bases and J gave up 4 bases, with 15 bases separating them. The sample holds a few counts of this clonotype. Its antigen is still unknown. Universal primer sites and UMIs were introduced during 5'RACE template-switching synthesis of TCR cDNA. TCRdb processed the 5' RACE reads anew with MiXCR; each CDR3 protein has one entry. The top ten hold approximately 31% of the sample, which has tens of thousands of distinct CDR3 sequences, 7.3% seen once. The source was CD8+ T cells sorted from PBMCs, collected 10 to 11 days after the first yellow fever vaccination. The source of this sequence is a man aged 18 to 29 who received the YFV17D yellow fever vaccine. The gene calls are TRBV5-1 and TRBJ1-1; maybe TRBD1 (6 bases). Written as DNA, the CDR3 is TGCGCCAGCAGCTTAACAGGGTCGGAGAGCACTGAAGCTTTCTTT. It is translated as CASSLTGSESTEAFF.